The rows below give T cell receptor beta chains drawn from one sample of a study of human T cells and chemical hapten exposure. TCRdb itself ran the RACE reads through MiXCR, one entry per CDR3 protein. The data hold about 120,000 distinct CDR3 sequences, with approximately 15% observed a single time. This specimen consisted of whole blood, obtained in connection with sensitization to the hapten diphenylcyclopropenone (DPC). The receptors were sampled from a young woman with alopecia areata. Some clones in this sample may be carry-over from other donors' samples. CDR3s include the opening cysteine and the closing phenylalanine or tryptophan. A D gene is named only where the DNA matches it firmly. Not all rows give a size; the values are once, few, many and, for expanded clones, a class.

clone_size: few; d_call: -; j_call: TRBJ2-1; v_call: TRBV29-1; cdr3_nt: TGCAGCGTTTCCTCCCTCTCCTACAATGAGCAGTTCTTC; cdr3_aa: CSVSSLSYNEQFF
clone_size: -; d_call: -; j_call: TRBJ1-1; v_call: TRBV29-1; cdr3_nt: TGCAGCGTTGATGGAGGACACGGGCACACTGAAGCTTTCTTT; cdr3_aa: CSVDGGHGHTEAFF
clone_size: -; d_call: -; j_call: TRBJ1-1; v_call: TRBV9; cdr3_nt: TGTGCCAGCAGCGTAGCTACGGGGAACACTGAAGCTTTCTTT; cdr3_aa: CASSVATGNTEAFF
clone_size: -; d_call: -; j_call: TRBJ2-3; v_call: TRBV10-3; cdr3_nt: TGTGCCATCAGTACGGGGTCCGGCACAGATACGCAGTATTTT; cdr3_aa: CAISTGSGTDTQYF
clone_size: -; d_call: -; j_call: TRBJ1-1; v_call: TRBV18; cdr3_nt: TGTGCCAGCTCACCCTCGGTGGTCGATTTGTGGACTGAAGCTTTCTTT; cdr3_aa: CASSPSVVDLWTEAFF
clone_size: many; d_call: -; j_call: TRBJ2-5; v_call: TRBV24-1; cdr3_nt: TGTGCCACCAGTGATGCGGGACGGACGGAGACCCAGTACTTC; cdr3_aa: CATSDAGRTETQYF
clone_size: -; d_call: -; j_call: TRBJ2-7; v_call: TRBV9; cdr3_nt: TGTGCCAGCAGCCGTCGGGGGTCGGACGAGCTGTACTTC; cdr3_aa: CASSRRGSDELYF
clone_size: once; d_call: TRBD1; j_call: TRBJ1-5; v_call: TRBV27; cdr3_nt: TGTGCCAGCAGCCCGAGACAGGGGACTCGGGGCAATCAGCCCCAGCATTTT; cdr3_aa: CASSPRQGTRGNQPQHF
clone_size: many; d_call: -; j_call: TRBJ1-1; v_call: TRBV14; cdr3_nt: TGTGCCAGCAGCCTAGGCTGGGGCACTGAAGCTTTCTTT; cdr3_aa: CASSLGWGTEAFF
clone_size: -; d_call: -; j_call: TRBJ1-1; v_call: TRBV5-1; cdr3_nt: TGCGCCAGCAGCTTTTCAGGGACCACCCCTGAAGCTTTCTTT; cdr3_aa: CASSFSGTTPEAFF
clone_size: few; d_call: -; j_call: TRBJ1-6; v_call: TRBV11-1; cdr3_nt: TGTGCCAGCAGCTCCTGGGGAAATTCACCCCTCCACTTT; cdr3_aa: CASSSWGNSPLHF
clone_size: many; d_call: -; j_call: TRBJ2-2; v_call: TRBV4-3; cdr3_nt: TGCGCCAGCAGCCCCGGGCCCGGGGGCGGAAACACCGGGGAGCTGTTTTTT; cdr3_aa: CASSPGPGGGNTGELFF
clone_size: many; d_call: TRBD2; j_call: TRBJ2-1; v_call: TRBV20-1; cdr3_nt: TGCAGTGCTAGGATCGGGACTAGCGGATTTAAGCAGTTCTTC; cdr3_aa: CSARIGTSGFKQFF
clone_size: -; d_call: TRBD1; j_call: TRBJ1-5; v_call: TRBV27; cdr3_nt: TGTGCCAGCAGTCTTCGACAGGGGTTTCAGCCCCAGCATTTT; cdr3_aa: CASSLRQGFQPQHF
clone_size: few; d_call: TRBD1; j_call: TRBJ2-6; v_call: TRBV11-2; cdr3_nt: TGTGCCAGCAGCTTGTTACGACAGGGGCGCTCTGGGGCCAACGTCCTGACTTTC; cdr3_aa: CASSLLRQGRSGANVLTF
clone_size: -; d_call: -; j_call: TRBJ1-1; v_call: TRBV29-1; cdr3_nt: TGCAGCGTTGAGGCGGAGAACACTGAAGCTTTCTTT; cdr3_aa: CSVEAENTEAFF
clone_size: few; d_call: TRBD1; j_call: TRBJ1-5; v_call: TRBV7-2; cdr3_nt: TGTGCCAGCAGCCAGGGACCCAGGGGGATAAGCAATCAGCCCCAGCATTTT; cdr3_aa: CASSQGPRGISNQPQHF
clone_size: -; d_call: -; j_call: TRBJ1-2; v_call: TRBV20-1; cdr3_nt: TGCAGTGCTACCGGGGGAATCTATGGCTACACCTTC; cdr3_aa: CSATGGIYGYTF
clone_size: many; d_call: -; j_call: TRBJ2-5; v_call: TRBV11-2; cdr3_nt: TGTGCCAGCAGCTTTTTTGAAGAGACCCAGTACTTC; cdr3_aa: CASSFFEETQYF
clone_size: few; d_call: -; j_call: TRBJ2-7; v_call: TRBV24-1; cdr3_nt: TGTGCCACCAGTGACCCCGCCAGCGACGAGCAGTACTTC; cdr3_aa: CATSDPASDEQYF
clone_size: many; d_call: -; j_call: TRBJ2-3; v_call: TRBV9; cdr3_nt: TGTGCCAGCAGCGGGGGGTCCTCAGGAGATACGCAGTATTTT; cdr3_aa: CASSGGSSGDTQYF
clone_size: -; d_call: TRBD2; j_call: TRBJ2-3; v_call: TRBV18; cdr3_nt: TGTGCCAGCTCACCCCTAGCGGGGAACACAGATACGCAGTATTTT; cdr3_aa: CASSPLAGNTDTQYF
clone_size: -; d_call: -; j_call: TRBJ1-5; v_call: TRBV12-3/TRBV12-4; cdr3_nt: TGTGCCAGCAGTTTTATTCTGGGGACCTCGGCCAAGAGTCAGCCCCAGCATTTT; cdr3_aa: CASSFILGTSAKSQPQHF
clone_size: many; d_call: -; j_call: TRBJ1-5; v_call: TRBV6-2/TRBV6-3; cdr3_nt: TGTGCCAGCAGTTATCAGCCCCAGCATTTT; cdr3_aa: CASSYQPQHF
clone_size: few; d_call: -; j_call: TRBJ1-1; v_call: TRBV29-1; cdr3_nt: TGCAGCGCAATCCTGCTCGACACCCAGAACACTGAAGCTTTCTTT; cdr3_aa: CSAILLDTQNTEAFF
clone_size: many; d_call: TRBD1; j_call: TRBJ1-1; v_call: TRBV5-4; cdr3_nt: TGTGCCAGCAGCACAGGGGGCACTGAAGCTTTCTTT; cdr3_aa: CASSTGGTEAFF
clone_size: many; d_call: -; j_call: TRBJ2-3; v_call: TRBV6-2/TRBV6-3; cdr3_nt: TGTGCCAGCAGTTACTCGCTAGCGAGTCCTGTGGATACGCAGTATTTT; cdr3_aa: CASSYSLASPVDTQYF
clone_size: few; d_call: TRBD1; j_call: TRBJ1-4; v_call: TRBV12-3/TRBV12-4; cdr3_nt: TGTGCCAGCAGTCAGGGGACAGGTCGGAGGACTAATGAAAAACTGTTTTTT; cdr3_aa: CASSQGTGRRTNEKLFF
clone_size: few; d_call: -; j_call: TRBJ1-3; v_call: TRBV20-1; cdr3_nt: TGCAGTGCTAGACTGACTGGAAACACCATATATTTT; cdr3_aa: CSARLTGNTIYF
clone_size: few; d_call: TRBD1; j_call: TRBJ1-2; v_call: TRBV5-4; cdr3_nt: TGTGCCAGCAGCTCTTCCGGGACAGGGGCGTTGACCTTC; cdr3_aa: CASSSSGTGALTF
clone_size: many; d_call: TRBD1; j_call: TRBJ1-4; v_call: TRBV6-2/TRBV6-3; cdr3_nt: TGTGCCAGCAGTCGGGACAGGCCACATGCAACTAATGAAAAACTGTTTTTT; cdr3_aa: CASSRDRPHATNEKLFF
clone_size: -; d_call: TRBD2; j_call: TRBJ2-5; v_call: TRBV11-2; cdr3_nt: TGTGCCAGCAGCTTTAGCGGGGGGCTAGAGACCCAGTACTTC; cdr3_aa: CASSFSGGLETQYF
clone_size: -; d_call: TRBD2; j_call: TRBJ2-3; v_call: TRBV28; cdr3_nt: TGTGCCAGCAGTGGACTAGCAGCCACAGATACGCAGTATTTT; cdr3_aa: CASSGLAATDTQYF
clone_size: few; d_call: TRBD2; j_call: TRBJ2-1; v_call: TRBV2; cdr3_nt: TGTGCCAGCATCTCGCCCCTCGCGGGGGGTTACAATGAGCAGTTCTTC; cdr3_aa: CASISPLAGGYNEQFF
clone_size: few; d_call: -; j_call: TRBJ2-5; v_call: TRBV7-3; cdr3_nt: TGTGCCAGCAGCTTAGGCGTCTTCGAAGAGACCCAGTACTTC; cdr3_aa: CASSLGVFEETQYF
clone_size: few; d_call: -; j_call: TRBJ2-3; v_call: TRBV6-6; cdr3_nt: TGTGCCAGCAGGCCGGACTACACAGATACGCAGTATTTT; cdr3_aa: CASRPDYTDTQYF
clone_size: -; d_call: TRBD2; j_call: TRBJ2-3; v_call: TRBV7-2; cdr3_nt: TGTGCCAGCAGCTTACAGCGGGGGGGCACAGATACGCAGTATTTT; cdr3_aa: CASSLQRGGTDTQYF
clone_size: -; d_call: -; j_call: TRBJ1-3; v_call: TRBV18; cdr3_nt: TGTGCCAGCTCACCCCAAGGTTTGACTGGAAACACCATATATTTT; cdr3_aa: CASSPQGLTGNTIYF
clone_size: -; d_call: -; j_call: TRBJ1-1; v_call: TRBV20-1; cdr3_nt: TGCAGTGCTAGTGTGGGGAGGGTTCGCACTGAAGCTTTCTTT; cdr3_aa: CSASVGRVRTEAFF
clone_size: few; d_call: -; j_call: TRBJ2-6; v_call: TRBV15; cdr3_nt: TGTGCCACCAGCAGTACCCGCGGATCTGGGGCCAACGTCCTGACTTTC; cdr3_aa: CATSSTRGSGANVLTF
clone_size: few; d_call: TRBD1; j_call: TRBJ1-6; v_call: TRBV4-1; cdr3_nt: TGCGCCAGCAGCCAAGGCAACAGGGGGAGCTCACCCCTCCACTTT; cdr3_aa: CASSQGNRGSSPLHF
clone_size: few; d_call: -; j_call: TRBJ2-4; v_call: TRBV6-2/TRBV6-3; cdr3_nt: TGTGCCAGCAGCCTTCCTCAGGGACACCAAAACATTCAGTACTTC; cdr3_aa: CASSLPQGHQNIQYF
clone_size: -; d_call: -; j_call: TRBJ1-2; v_call: TRBV19; cdr3_nt: TGTGCCAGTAGTACCCCCACGGGGGCGCGTCGGAGCTATGGCTACACCTTC; cdr3_aa: CASSTPTGARRSYGYTF
clone_size: -; d_call: -; j_call: TRBJ2-7; v_call: TRBV4-3; cdr3_nt: TGCGCCAGCAGCCAAGAAGCAAGCTTCGAGCAGTACTTC; cdr3_aa: CASSQEASFEQYF
clone_size: -; d_call: TRBD2; j_call: TRBJ2-1; v_call: TRBV7-2; cdr3_nt: TGTGCCAGCAGCTCCCCCTGGGTAGCGGGGGACAATGAGCAGTTCTTC; cdr3_aa: CASSSPWVAGDNEQFF
clone_size: few; d_call: -; j_call: TRBJ2-2; v_call: TRBV20-1; cdr3_nt: TGCAGTGCTTCAGGGCTCACCGGGGAGCTGTTTTTT; cdr3_aa: CSASGLTGELFF
clone_size: many; d_call: TRBD2; j_call: TRBJ2-1; v_call: TRBV7-9; cdr3_nt: TGTGCCAGCAGCTTAGGTATCCAGCGGGGGCCACCCTACAATGAGCAGTTCTTC; cdr3_aa: CASSLGIQRGPPYNEQFF
clone_size: -; d_call: -; j_call: TRBJ2-3; v_call: TRBV29-1; cdr3_nt: TGCAGCGTTGAGCGGGGACGCACAGATACGCAGTATTTT; cdr3_aa: CSVERGRTDTQYF
clone_size: few; d_call: TRBD1; j_call: TRBJ2-6; v_call: TRBV18; cdr3_nt: TGTGCCAGCTCACCCCGGGACAGGTCACTATCTGGGGCCAACGTCCTGACTTTC; cdr3_aa: CASSPRDRSLSGANVLTF
clone_size: few; d_call: TRBD2; j_call: TRBJ2-7; v_call: TRBV18; cdr3_nt: TGTGCCAGCTCACCAACAGCGGGGTACTCCTACGAGCAGTACTTC; cdr3_aa: CASSPTAGYSYEQYF